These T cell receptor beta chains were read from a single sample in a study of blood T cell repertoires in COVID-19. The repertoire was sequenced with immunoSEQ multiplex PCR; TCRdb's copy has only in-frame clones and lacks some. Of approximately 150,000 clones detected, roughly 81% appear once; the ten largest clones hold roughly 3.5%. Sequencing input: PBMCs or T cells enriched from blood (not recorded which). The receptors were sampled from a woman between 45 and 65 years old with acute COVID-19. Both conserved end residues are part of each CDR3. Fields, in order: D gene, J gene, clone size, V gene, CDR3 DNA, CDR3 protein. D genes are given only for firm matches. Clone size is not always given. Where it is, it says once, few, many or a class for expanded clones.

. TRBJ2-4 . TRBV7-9 TGTGCCAGCAGCTCCCCGGGACCGCGGGGTGCCAAAAACATTCAGTACTTC CASSSPGPRGAKNIQYF
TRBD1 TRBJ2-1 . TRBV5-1 TGCGCCAGCAGAACCGGGACAGGGGGTCCTGAGCAGTTCTTC CASRTGTGGPEQFF
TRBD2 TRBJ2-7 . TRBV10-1 TGCGCCAGCAGTGAGTCTGAAGCTAGCGGGATCTACGAGCAGTACTTC CASSESEASGIYEQYF
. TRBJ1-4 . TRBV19 TGTGCCAGTAGAATGACAGCCTCTAATGAAAAACTGTTTTTT CASRMTASNEKLFF
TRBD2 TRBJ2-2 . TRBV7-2 TGTGCCAGCAGCTTATCGGCGGGAGTTGGCGGGGAGCTGTTTTTT CASSLSAGVGGELFF
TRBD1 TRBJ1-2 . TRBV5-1 TGCGCCAGCAGCTCGGACAGGATTGGCTACACCTTC CASSSDRIGYTF
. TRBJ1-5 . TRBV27 TGTGCCAGCAGCAAACGACCAGGGAATCAGCCCCAGCATTTT CASSKRPGNQPQHF
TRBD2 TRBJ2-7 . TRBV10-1 TGCGCCAGTCTTACCCTCCCGGCTAGCGGCGAGCAGTACTTC CASLTLPASGEQYF
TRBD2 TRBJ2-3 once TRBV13 TGTGCCAGCACCCTAGGGTGGGGACTAGCGAGTGCAGATACGCAGTATTTT CASTLGWGLASADTQYF
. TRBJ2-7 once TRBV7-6 TGTGCCAGCAGCTTAGGGTGGGGAGGAGGGGCGAACGAGCAGTACTTC CASSLGWGGGANEQYF
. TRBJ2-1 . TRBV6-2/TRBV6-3 TGTGCCAGCAGTTATAAGCACTACAATGAGCAGTTCTTC CASSYKHYNEQFF
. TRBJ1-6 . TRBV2 TGTGCCAGCAAGGGGCCCAGAAATTCACCCCTCCACTTT CASKGPRNSPLHF
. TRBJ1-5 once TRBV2 TGTGCCAGCAGTGACACACATAGCAATCAGCCCCAGCATTTT CASSDTHSNQPQHF
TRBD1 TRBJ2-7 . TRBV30 TGTGCCTGGAGAAACTCCCGGGACAGATCCTACGAGCAGTACTTC CAWRNSRDRSYEQYF
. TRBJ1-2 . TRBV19 TGTGCCAGTAGTCCCGAGGGTAGCTATGGCTACACCTTC CASSPEGSYGYTF
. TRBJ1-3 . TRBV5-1 TGCGCCAGCAGCTTGGCCGGGAGGTTGGTTGGAAACACCATATATTTT CASSLAGRLVGNTIYF
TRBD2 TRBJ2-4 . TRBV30 TGTGCCGGGGGGTCCGCGGGGGGAAACATTCAGTACTTC CAGGSAGGNIQYF
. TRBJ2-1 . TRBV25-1 TGTGCCAGCAGTGCATCATACAGGGGAGGTTTGAATGAGCAGTTCTTC CASSASYRGGLNEQFF
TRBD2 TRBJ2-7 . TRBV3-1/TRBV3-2 TGTGCCAGCAGCCCGTCAGCGGGAGCCTACGAGCAGTACTTC CASSPSAGAYEQYF
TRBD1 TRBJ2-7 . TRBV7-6 TGTGCCAGCAGCTTAGCAGGACAGGGGGGGTACGAGCAGTACTTC CASSLAGQGGYEQYF
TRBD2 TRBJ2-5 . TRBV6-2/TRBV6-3 TGTGCCAGCAGTTATGGGGCGGGAGGATCCACCGAGACCCAGTACTTC CASSYGAGGSTETQYF
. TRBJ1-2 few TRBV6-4 TGTGCCAGCAGTGGCCCCATCCGGGGGGGCTTC CASSGPIRGGF
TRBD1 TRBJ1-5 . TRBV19 TGTGCCAGTAGTACCCGGGACAGGGGATGGGGCAATCAGCCCCAGCATTTT CASSTRDRGWGNQPQHF
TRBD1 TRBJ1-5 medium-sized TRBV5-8 TGTGCCAGCAGCCTGGGACAGGCTAGCAATCAGCCCCAGCATTTT CASSLGQASNQPQHF
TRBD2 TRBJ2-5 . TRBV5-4 TGTGCCAGCAGCTTGGGCTCTGTGGACGGGAGGGAGACCCAGTACTTC CASSLGSVDGRETQYF
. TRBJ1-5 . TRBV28 TGTGCCAGCAGTGAACTGGGCAATCAGCCCCAGCATTTT CASSELGNQPQHF
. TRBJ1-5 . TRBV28 TGTGCCAGCAGGGTCACAGGGATTAGCAATCAGCCCCAGCATTTT CASRVTGISNQPQHF
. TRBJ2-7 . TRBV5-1 TGCGCCAGCAGCTTGGCCCTCGGCGAGCAGTACTTC CASSLALGEQYF
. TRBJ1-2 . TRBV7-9 TGTGCCAGCAGCCCGCAGGTGACTAACTATGGCTACACCTTC CASSPQVTNYGYTF
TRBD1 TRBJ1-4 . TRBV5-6 TGTGCCAGCAGCTTGTGGCAGGGGGGTGAAAAACTGTTTTTT CASSLWQGGEKLFF
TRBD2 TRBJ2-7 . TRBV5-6 TGTGCCAGCAGCCCATTAGGGACTAGCGGGTTCCACGAGCAGTACTTC CASSPLGTSGFHEQYF
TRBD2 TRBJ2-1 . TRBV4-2 TGTGCCAGCAGCCAAGTCTCTGGCGGGAGGGCCCACAATGAGCAGTTCTTC CASSQVSGGRAHNEQFF
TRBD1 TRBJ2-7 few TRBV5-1 TGCGCCAGCAGCTTGGAAGGGACAGGGGGGGACGAGCAGTACTTC CASSLEGTGGDEQYF
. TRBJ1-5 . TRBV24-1 TGTGCCACCAGTGAGGCCGGGACAACTAGCAATCAGCCCCAGCATTTT CATSEAGTTSNQPQHF
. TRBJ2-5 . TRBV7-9 TGTGCCTTCGGTAGTCAGGGGAGACAAGAGACCCAGTACTTC CAFGSQGRQETQYF
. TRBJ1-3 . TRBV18 TGTGCCAGCTCACCACCCGGGAGTGGAAACACCATATATTTT CASSPPGSGNTIYF
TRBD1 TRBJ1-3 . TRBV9 TGTGCCAGCAGCGCACAGGGGGGTTTATCTGGAAACACCATATATTTT CASSAQGGLSGNTIYF
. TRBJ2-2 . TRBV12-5 TGTGCTAGTGGTTTGGGACAGAACACCGGGGAGCTGTTTTTT CASGLGQNTGELFF
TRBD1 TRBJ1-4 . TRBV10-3 TGTGCCATCAGTGCGGGACAGGCTAATGAAAAACTGTTTTTT CAISAGQANEKLFF
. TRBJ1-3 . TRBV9 TGTGCCAGCAGCCCCCTCGAGGGAATCTCTGGAAACACCATATATTTT CASSPLEGISGNTIYF
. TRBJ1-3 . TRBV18 TGTGCCAGCTCCGGGCAGGGAGGAAACACCATATATTTT CASSGQGGNTIYF
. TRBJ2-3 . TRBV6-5 TGTGCCAGCATGTTGGAGGGACCCACAGATACGCAGTATTTT CASMLEGPTDTQYF
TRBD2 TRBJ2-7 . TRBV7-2 TGTGCCAGCAGCATTATAGCGGGAGGGCCTAGCGAGCAGTACTTC CASSIIAGGPSEQYF
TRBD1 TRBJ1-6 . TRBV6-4 TGTGCCAGCAGTGTAACAGGGGGTAATTCACCCCTCCACTTT CASSVTGGNSPLHF
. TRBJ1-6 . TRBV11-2 TGTGCCAGCAGCTTATATTCCCAGGATTCACCCCTCCACTTT CASSLYSQDSPLHF
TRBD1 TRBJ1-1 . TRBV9 TGTGCCAGCAGCGGACAGGGGCGGAACACTGAAGCTTTCTTT CASSGQGRNTEAFF
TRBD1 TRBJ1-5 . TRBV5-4 TGTGCCGGATCACAGGGGGCGGATCAGCCCCAGCATTTT CAGSQGADQPQHF
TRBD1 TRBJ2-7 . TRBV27 TGTGCCAGCAGTCAATCGGGACAGAGTCACTACGAGCAGTACTTC CASSQSGQSHYEQYF
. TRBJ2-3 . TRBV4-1 TGCGCCAGCAGCCAAGATCCCCCGGACACCACTAGCACAGATACGCAGTATTTT CASSQDPPDTTSTDTQYF
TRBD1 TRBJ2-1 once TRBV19 TGTGCCAGTACCTACGGGACAGGAGTCTACAATGAGCAGTTCTTC CASTYGTGVYNEQFF
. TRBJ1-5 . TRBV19 TGTGCATGCATCTCAGAGGCAGACTCAAATCAGCCCCAGCATTTT CACISEADSNQPQHF
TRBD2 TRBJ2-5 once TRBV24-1 TGTGCCACCAGTGATTTGCCGGGACTAGCGGGAGGGCCGGCGGAGACCCAGTACTTC CATSDLPGLAGGPAETQYF
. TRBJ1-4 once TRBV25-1 TGTGCCAGCAGTGCCAAGACTGCAACTAATGAAAAACTGTTTTTT CASSAKTATNEKLFF